This T cell receptor (beta chain) was observed in a study of T cell repertoires in cytomegalovirus infection. Study information: Indicated by public TCR beta signatures were CMV infection and matching HLA type. The study, taken as a whole, reports: Summed frequency of public TCR beta families distinguished CMV carriers with the relevant HLA. CMV-specific TCR beta clonotypes restricted by HLA-C were the ones dominating the ex vivo response.

Worth noting for this clonotype: Its antigen is not identified.

TCRdb ran MiXCR on the reads and lists one entry per CDR3 protein. Counted here are around 180,000 distinct CDR3 sequences, 28% occurring once; the ten biggest clones make up around 29%. There are 17 residues in the CDR3. The trim removed 6 bases at V and 6 bases at J, leaving 14 bases unmatched. This sequence was found in a human donor in good health (CMV status not recorded). Some clones in this sample may be carry-over from other donors' samples. Source material: PBMCs. V and J are TRBV12-3 or TRBV12-4 and TRBJ2-2; 9 nucleotides align to TRBD1. As DNA, the CDR3 is TGTGCCAGCAGATTTGGGACAGGGACCATGAGGGCCGGGGAGCTGTTTTTT. This translates into CASRFGTGTMRAGELFF.